This T cell receptor (beta chain) was identified during a study of T-cell memory formation after mild COVID-19. Notes on this clonotype: Its target is not known.

General study findings and limits: Pre-infection memory contained some responding clones, which suggested that cross-reactive memory had joined. Contracting clones, day 15 to 85, had balanced CD4/CD8, and later expanders favored CD4+.

One entry per CDR3 protein results from TCRdb running MiXCR on the 5' RACE reads. The sample includes about 320,000 distinct CDR3 sequences, around an eighth seen only once; the top ten take 20% to 25%. This clonotype was sampled from a man younger than 35 who had mild COVID-19 (a few samples of this study predate the infection). Cell type and time point are not known. The source material was PBMCs or a T cell subset sorted from them (not recorded which).

CDR3 sequence (DNA): TGCGCCAGCAGCCATTTGGAAGCACCCCTCCACTTT. Translating it yields CASSHLEAPLHF. J is TRBJ1-6 and V is TRBV4-1, with unresolved D. V lost 3 bases and J 11 bases, leaving 8 bases between the germline ends. There are 12 residues in the CDR3. Germline-derived CDR1 and CDR2 are MGHRA and YSYEKL.